This T cell receptor (beta chain) comes out of a study of blood T cells in healthy people across ages. This clonotype was seen just once. There are 12 residues in the CDR3. CDR1 is MNHEY, CDR2 SVGEGT, per germline. The V end was cut by 10 bases, the J end by 5 bases, with 14 bases between. Combining a sample-barcoded 5' primer with a J-beta primer mix, a second PCR ran for about 7 to 11 cycles. TCRdb re-called the 5' RACE reads with MiXCR, one entry per CDR3 protein. The table records over 1,200,000 distinct CDR3 sequences, 55% to 75% of them present only once. Sequences were obtained from blood. This clonotype was sampled from a man younger than 30 in good health. V usage is TRBV6-2 or TRBV6-3 and J usage is TRBJ1-1; no clear D. In DNA, the CDR3 is TGTGCCACCACGGGGATGAGTACTGAAGCTTTCTTT. Its translation is CATTGMSTEAFF.